This T cell receptor beta chain originates from a study of lymphopenia after photon versus proton radiotherapy. Study-wide results and limits: After lymphocyte nadir, photon-treated repertoires showed oligoclonal expansion, especially CD8+ Temra.

The CDR3 has 18 amino acids. CDR1 and CDR2 from the germline V gene are GTSNPN and SVGIG (reference sequence). As for this clone: Its specificity is not known.

Method: immunoSEQ multiplex PCR; TCRdb's copy keeps in-frame clones and lacks some. The sample yields tens of thousands of clones, about 87% seen once. The rearrangement links TRBV30 to TRBJ2-2; 9 positions match TRBD2. This sequence originates from a woman in her sixties with cholangiocarcinoma. Some clones in this sample may be carry-over from other donors' samples. The sample was peripheral blood, taken from a patient treated with proton-based radiotherapy. The CDR3 region has the DNA TGTGCGTCAACGTCCTCCCCGCTAGCGGGGACGAACACCGGGGAGCTGTTTTTT. It is translated as CASTSSPLAGTNTGELFF.